Each of the 32 T cell receptor beta chains below was sequenced from the same sample in a study of regulatory T cells in long-lasting Graves disease. Indicated time point: newly diagnosed GD, antithyroid drugs for less than 3 months. Scientists built the TCR library using RNA that was extracted from PBMCs. Investigators prepared the TCR beta libraries by applying iRepertoire HTBI primers and Arm-PCR of CDR3 regions. TCRdb reanalysed the multiplex PCR reads using MiXCR and keeps one entry per CDR3 protein. The sample carries approximately 400,000 distinct CDR3 sequences, around 14% recorded once. The same sample was also studied in work on T cells in Graves' hyperthyroidism and ophthalmopathy.

This specimen consisted of peripheral blood mononuclear cells (PBMCs), obtained at new diagnosis, from a patient treated with antithyroid drugs. All receptors come from a woman aged 25 to 39 with Graves disease.

This clonotype was counted ten times or more. The chain is built from TRBV7-9 and TRBJ2-7; 7 nucleotides match TRBD1. V was pared by 5 bases and J by 0 bases, with 4 bases of the junction left unmatched. This CDR3 is built from 14 residues. From germline, CDR1 is SEHNR and CDR2 FQNEAQ (reference sequence). The CDR3 loop reads CASSHRGLSYEQYF. CDR3 nucleotides: TGTGCCAGCAGCCACAGGGGCCTCTCCTACGAGCAGTACTTC.

The rearrangement links TRBV19 to TRBJ1-5, with D unclear. The CDR3 has 15 residues. Trimming removed 5 bases at V and 0 bases at J, with 11 bases between. Germline assignment: CDR1 LNHDA and CDR2 SQIVND (reference sequence). The CDR3, as DNA: TGTGCCAGTAGTCCGGCGGGGTATAGCAATCAGCCCCAGCATTTT. This sequence encodes CASSPAGYSNQPQHF.

This clonotype was seen ten or more times. V usage is TRBV10-1 and J usage is TRBJ2-1, with 10 bases matching TRBD2. The CDR3 is made up of 14 amino acids. Germline lookup yields CDR1 WNHNN and CDR2 SYGVQD (reference sequence). The J segment lost 12 bases and the V segment lost 5 bases, leaving 10 bases of the junction unmatched. CDR3 in amino acids: CASSRSGGEKGQFF. As DNA, the CDR3 is TGCGCCAGCAGTCGCAGCGGGGGGGAGAAAGGGCAGTTCTTC.

This clonotype showed up just a few times. The rearrangement joins TRBV29-1 to TRBJ2-1, with D maybe TRBD1 (6 bases). The ends were cut back, 0 bases at V and 0 bases at J, with 18 bases in the middle. The CDR3 is 18 amino acids. Looked up from germline, CDR1 is SQVTM and CDR2 is ANQGSEA. Here the CDR3 DNA reads TGCAGCGTTGAAGATCAGGGGCCGGGGTTAAGCTCCTACAATGAGCAGTTCTTC. It translates to CSVEDQGPGLSSYNEQFF.

This clonotype was counted at least ten times. The gene calls are TRBV7-9 and TRBJ2-7; a possible D gene is TRBD1 (6 bases). This CDR3 region has 15 residues. Trimming took 5 bases from V and 1 from J, leaving 15 bases between them. Germline-derived CDR1 and CDR2 are SEHNR and FQNEAQ (reference sequence). The CDR3 sequence is CASSPRDNPSYEQYF. The CDR3 DNA reads TGTGCCAGCAGCCCCCGGGACAATCCTTCCTACGAGCAGTACTTC.

The chain combines TRBV2 with TRBJ1-4; D is unclear. V was pared by 7 bases and J by 8 bases, with 17 bases between. The CDR3 loop spans 14 amino acids. Germline V CDR1 and CDR2: SNHLY, FYNNEI. The CDR3 bases are TGTGCCAGCACTGACGGACCCGGCAGGGAAAAACTGTTTTTT. Translating it yields CASTDGPGREKLFF.

Notes on this clonotype: A much larger clone is a single base away; this may be a read error. This chain uses TRBV12-3 or TRBV12-4 with TRBJ2-1; TRBD2 matches 8 bases. The CDR3 consists of 13 residues. The CDR3 sequence is CTSRDGTRYEQFF. The DNA of the CDR3 is TGTACCAGCAGAGACGGGACTAGGTACGAGCAGTTCTTC.

This sequence joins TRBV12-3 or TRBV12-4 and TRBJ1-3; TRBD1 matches 7 bases. V lost 6 bases to trimming and J lost 0 bases; unmatched junction nucleotides: 5. This CDR3 has 15 residues. CDR3 sequence: CASSPDRLSGNTIYF. The CDR3 bases are TGTGCCAGCAGCCCGGACAGGCTCTCTGGAAACACCATATATTTT.

The sample holds a few counts of this clonotype. This sequence may be a read error, since a much larger clone differs from it by one base. The CDR3 sequence: CSARANGAGTGTYEQYF. DNA for the CDR3: TGCAGTGCTAGAGCCAACGGAGCCGGGACAGGGACCTACGAGCAGTACTTC. The chain carries TRBV20-1 and TRBJ2-7; 9 nucleotides line up with TRBD1. V lost 1 base and J lost 2; bases outside the gene matches: 12. Looked up from germline, CDR1 is DFQATT and CDR2 is SNEGSKA (reference sequence). The CDR3 spans 17 residues.

This clonotype was recorded a few times. The V call is TRBV7-3, the J call TRBJ2-6, with D perhaps matching TRBD2 (5 bases). This CDR3 comprises 15 residues. V dropped 5 bases and J dropped 2 bases, with 10 bases sitting between them. Germline CDR1 reads SGHTA; CDR2 reads FQGTGA. CDR3 sequence: CASSVASTGANVLTF. Written as DNA, the CDR3 is TGTGCCAGCAGCGTAGCGTCAACTGGGGCCAACGTCCTGACTTTC.

Concerning this clonotype: Germline is not matched at one junction end, which may reflect a read error. This chain uses TRBV15 with TRBJ1-5, with D uncertain. The CDR3 sequence is 13 residues long. CDR1 and CDR2 from the germline V gene are LNHNV and YYDKDF (reference sequence). This CDR3 is CATSRVGNPPQHF. The CDR3, as DNA: TGTGCCACCAGCAGAGTGGGCAATCCGCCCCAGCATTTT.

The sample holds many counts of this clonotype. The chain links TRBV20-1 to TRBJ2-1, with D unresolved. Germline assignment: CDR1 DFQATT and CDR2 SNEGSKA (reference sequence). This CDR3 comprises 14 residues. V lost 2 bases to trimming and J lost 6 bases, with 14 bases between them. This CDR3 is CSARRRFGSNEQFF. The CDR3 DNA is TGCAGTGCTAGACGTCGTTTTGGTTCCAATGAGCAGTTCTTC.

This clonotype was seen only a few times. A much bigger clone sits one base away, suggesting this may be a read error. This chain uses TRBV3-1 with TRBJ2-2; no clear D. The germline gives CDR1 LGHDT, CDR2 YNNKEL (reference sequence). The CDR3 consists of 15 residues. The CDR3 region has the DNA TGTGCCAACAGCCAGGACCCGCGGCACACCGGGGAGCTGTTTTTT. Its protein product is CANSQDPRHTGELFF.

This clonotype showed up many times. This chain joins TRBV20-1 and TRBJ2-3; 12 bases match TRBD2. Germline-derived CDR1 and CDR2 are DFQATT and SNEGSKA (reference sequence). The trim removed 6 bases at V and 7 bases at J, leaving 5 bases unmatched. This CDR3 has 13 amino acids. In DNA, the CDR3 is TGCAGTGCCACGACTAGCGGGGGCTATACGCAGTATTTT. Its protein product is CSATTSGGYTQYF.

The V gene is TRBV9, the J gene TRBJ1-4; no firm D call. CDR1 SGDLS and CDR2 YYNGEE come from the germline V gene. The CDR3 contains 16 residues. The V end was cut by 5 bases, the J end by 0 bases, with 14 bases between. CDR3 sequence reads: CASSRTPTTTNEKLFF. CDR3 sequence (DNA): TGTGCCAGCAGTAGGACCCCGACTACAACTAATGAAAAACTGTTTTTT.

CDR3 residues: CASSLEAWGYEQYF. Here the CDR3 DNA reads TGTGCCAGCAGTTTAGAAGCGTGGGGCTACGAGCAGTACTTC. V and J are TRBV28 and TRBJ2-7; D not resolved. CDR1 MDHEN and CDR2 SYDVKM come from the germline V gene. V lost 2 bases to trimming and J lost 3 bases, with 11 bases between them. The CDR3 contains 14 residues.

This clonotype was found many times. V is TRBV7-9 and J is TRBJ2-1; 8 bases map to TRBD2. The germline V gene has CDR1 SEHNR and CDR2 FQNEAQ (reference sequence). J was trimmed by 7 bases and V by 7 bases; bases with no gene match: 12. The CDR3 loop spans 15 amino acids. The CDR3: CASTPAWREDNEQFF. The CDR3 DNA follows: TGTGCCAGCACACCTGCTTGGCGGGAGGATAATGAGCAGTTCTTC.

In this sample, this clonotype turned up many times. The chain has TRBV12-3 or TRBV12-4 and TRBJ2-3, with a weak D call TRBD2 (6 bases). The CDR3 runs to 16 residues. Trimming pared 1 base from V and 2 bases from J, leaving 13 bases between. Written as DNA, the CDR3 is TGTGCCAGCAGTTTAGGGCCGGGAGCCCCCACAGATACGCAGTATTTT. This encodes CASSLGPGAPTDTQYF.

This clonotype occurred many times. This chain connects TRBV20-1 to TRBJ2-5; maybe TRBD2 (5 bases). Germline lookup yields CDR1 DFQATT and CDR2 SNEGSKA (reference sequence). The CDR3 covers 15 residues. V lost 2 bases to trimming and J lost 1 base, with 14 bases between them. The CDR3 protein is CSARLWAGPQETQYF. The CDR3 DNA reads as TGCAGTGCTAGACTTTGGGCGGGCCCCCAAGAGACCCAGTACTTC.

Details on this clonotype: This clone may be a read error of a much larger clone one base away. The CDR3 here is CASTARPLGEGNQPQHF. CDR3 in DNA: TGTGCCAGCACCGCCCGGCCTCTAGGGGAGGGGAATCAGCCCCAGCATTTT. The chain has TRBV2 and TRBJ1-5; D may be TRBD1 (5 bases). Germline CDR1 SNHLY, CDR2 FYNNEI. The CDR3 consists of 17 residues. V was cut by 7 bases and J by 4 bases, with 23 bases left in between.

This clonotype showed up many times. The V call is TRBV29-1, the J call TRBJ1-2, with 9 bases matching TRBD1. CDR1 SQVTM and CDR2 ANQGSEA come from the germline V gene. Losses at the gene ends were 3 bases for V and 4 bases for J; bases not matched to a gene: 9. The CDR3 sequence is 15 residues long. CDR3 residues: CSVDPTGGALYGYTF. In nucleotides, the CDR3 is TGCAGCGTTGACCCCACAGGGGGCGCTCTCTATGGCTACACCTTC.

This clonotype was picked up a small number of times. This chain uses TRBV6-5 with TRBJ2-3, with D possibly TRBD2 on 6 matching bases. V dropped 2 bases and J dropped 0 bases, with 15 bases sitting between them. The germline CDR1 and CDR2 sequences are MNHEY and SVGAGI. This CDR3 contains 17 residues. The CDR3 is CASSYGASASSTDTQYF. Written as DNA, the CDR3 is TGTGCCAGCAGTTACGGGGCTAGCGCGAGTAGCACAGATACGCAGTATTTT.

This clonotype came up many times. The chain is built from TRBV28 and TRBJ1-5; 7 bases line up with TRBD1. Germline loops: CDR1 MDHEN, CDR2 SYDVKM. CDR3 length equals 17 residues. V trimming: 6 bases; J trimming: 1 base; junction bases outside the gene matches: 12. The CDR3 DNA reads TGTGCCAGCAGCTCCTTGCCGACAGGGATCAGCAATCAGCCCCAGCATTTT. Translated: CASSSLPTGISNQPQHF. The full variable domain, with the rest looked up from reference TRBV28 and TRBJ1-5, is DVKVTQSSRYLVKRTGEKVFLECVQDMDHENMFWYRQDPGLGLRLIYFSYDVKMKEKGDIPEGYSVSREKKERFSLILESASTNQTSMYLCASSSLPTGISNQPQHFGDGTRLSIL.

This clonotype was seen only a few times. This rearrangement joins TRBV19 to TRBJ2-3; 9 positions agree with TRBD2. CDR1 is LNHDA, CDR2 SQIVND, per germline (reference sequence). After removal of 5 bases from V and 2 bases from J, the junction contained 8 bases not matched to a gene. The CDR3 has 16 residues. In DNA form, the CDR3 reads TGTGCCAGTAGTCCACAAGCGGGAGGTACCACAGATACGCAGTATTTT. Its translation is CASSPQAGGTTDTQYF.

This clonotype was recorded many times. The chain has TRBV12-3 or TRBV12-4 and TRBJ1-6; D not certain. The CDR3 consists of 14 residues. Trimming took 1 base from V and 7 from J, leaving 8 bases between them. The CDR3, as DNA: TGTGCCAGCAGTTTAGGGTCTGGGAATTCACCCCTCCACTTT. Its protein product is CASSLGSGNSPLHF.

This clonotype was recorded a few times. It is likely a read error: a sequence one base away is far more abundant. V gene TRBV6-2 or TRBV6-3 combines with J gene TRBJ2-4; D perhaps matches TRBD2 (5 bases). The CDR3 extends over 11 amino acids. The germline CDR1 and CDR2 sequences are MNHEY and SVGEGT. The CDR3 coding sequence is TGTGCCAGCAGTTACGGGAGTGAGCATTTCTTC. It encodes CASSYGSEHFF.

This clonotype occurred a few times. The CDR3 region is CATSTLGLARYEQYF. The CDR3 DNA reads TGTGCCACCAGCACTCTCGGACTAGCCCGCTACGAGCAGTACTTC. The chain recombines TRBV15 with TRBJ2-7; 8 bases line up with TRBD2. Per germline, CDR1 LNHNV and CDR2 YYDKDF (reference sequence). V lost 4 bases and J lost 3; bases outside the gene matches: 8. This CDR3 contains 15 residues.

The chain couples TRBV12-3 or TRBV12-4 to TRBJ2-1; TRBD2 agrees at 8 bases. The trim removed 3 bases at V and 4 bases at J, leaving 5 bases unmatched. The CDR3 runs 15 residues. The CDR3, as DNA: TGTGCCAGCAGTTTGAATAGCGGGGTTTACAATGAGCAGTTCTTC. The encoded protein is CASSLNSGVYNEQFF.

This clonotype turned up a few times. This rearrangement joins TRBV19 to TRBJ1-6; 8 bases line up with TRBD1. This CDR3 has 15 amino acids. The germline V gene encodes CDR1 LNHDA and CDR2 SQIVND (reference sequence). The ends lost 3 bases at V and 8 bases at J; junction bases unmatched: 6. DNA for the CDR3: TGTGCCAGTAGTATGGACAGGGAGGCGGATTCACCCCTCCACTTT. As protein: CASSMDREADSPLHF.

This chain links TRBV5-1 with TRBJ2-1, with TRBD2 identical over 8 bases. V gave up 4 bases and J gave up 4 bases; unmatched junction bases: 7. Germline CDR1 and CDR2: SGHRS and YFSETQ. This CDR3 region has 15 residues. The CDR3 nucleotides read TGCGCCAGCAGCGGAACTAGCGGATATTACAATGAGCAGTTCTTC. The encoded protein is CASSGTSGYYNEQFF. Drawing the rest from reference TRBV5-1 and TRBJ2-1, the complete variable domain is KAGVTQTPRYLIKTRGQQVTLSCSPISGHRSVSWYQQTPGQGLQFLFEYFSETQRNKGNFPGRFSGRQFSNSRSEMNVSTLELGDSALYLCASSGTSGYYNEQFFGPGTRLTVL.

The chain uses TRBV15 and TRBJ2-2; 13 bases fit TRBD2. Trimming took 5 bases from V and 9 from J; bases not matched to a gene: 12. The CDR3 extends over 17 amino acids. Germline values: CDR1 LNHNV, CDR2 YYDKDF (reference sequence). CDR3 sequence (DNA): TGTGCCACCAGCCCCCGGACTAGCGGGAGTTTCATAAGGGAGCTGTTTTTT. It encodes CATSPRTSGSFIRELFF.

In this sample, this clonotype turned up a few times. The chain couples TRBV20-1 to TRBJ2-2, with 7 bases aligning to TRBD1. The CDR3 has 19 amino acids. Trimming took 0 bases from V and 4 from J; bases not matched to a gene: 17. The germline V gene has CDR1 DFQATT and CDR2 SNEGSKA (reference sequence). CDR3 amino acids: CSARENRGQPFRGTGELFF. CDR3 nucleotides: TGCAGTGCTAGAGAGAACAGGGGACAGCCTTTCCGAGGCACCGGGGAGCTGTTTTTT.